This T cell receptor (beta chain) is drawn from a study of T-cell reconstitution after alpha-beta-depleted transplantation in children. General study findings and limits: Expanded graft clones, several hundred of them, were reportedly the source of alpha-beta T cells about two months after transplant.

V lost 0 bases, J lost 12 bases, and 8 bases lay in between. Germline CDR1 and CDR2: DFQATT and SNEGSKA (reference sequence). This CDR3 is 10 amino acids long. This clonotype was seen many times. No antigen is known for it. A library of TCRbeta sequences, prepared with unique molecular identifiers, was generated. TCRdb fed the PCR reads into MiXCR, producing one record per CDR3 protein. This table has hundreds of thousands of distinct CDR3 sequences, roughly a tenth appearing once. This receptor was taken from a boy younger than two with acute myeloid leukemia, due to receive a stem cell transplant. The chain employs TRBV20-1 and TRBJ1-2; D remains ambiguous. The sample consisted of PBMCs, taken before TCRalphabeta/CD19-depleted stem cell transplant. DNA of the CDR3: TGCAGTGCTAGAGATCTCTCGGACACCTTC. Amino acid sequence: CSARDLSDTF.